The 25 T cell receptor beta chains listed next were all sequenced from one sample in a study of CD8 T cells in ankylosing spondylitis. TCRdb independently ran MiXCR on the 5' RACE reads; one entry per CDR3 protein. Among more than 100,000 distinct CDR3 sequences, 11% were seen once, and the ten largest hold about 4%. Input material: blood, either unsorted or a sorted T cell fraction (not recorded which). All receptors derive from a female donor with ankylosing spondylitis or in good health (not recorded which).

This chain links TRBV7-9 with TRBJ1-1; D is perhaps TRBD1 (5 bases). This CDR3 is 12 amino acids long. Germline V gives CDR1 SEHNR, CDR2 FQNEAQ (reference sequence). V gave up 7 bases and J gave up 8 bases, with 14 bases separating them. The CDR3, as DNA: TGTGCCAGCAATCTGGGGCCAGGGGAAGCTTTCTTT. This encodes CASNLGPGEAFF.

The table lists this clonotype with a few counts. The chain uses TRBV7-9 and TRBJ1-5, with D unclear. The CDR3 loop spans 14 amino acids. CDR1 is SEHNR and CDR2 is FQNEAQ in the germline V gene (reference sequence). V shed 3 bases and J shed 5 bases, with 11 bases lying between them. This CDR3 reads CASSFIGKDQPQHF. CDR3 in DNA: TGTGCCAGCAGCTTTATAGGGAAGGATCAGCCCCAGCATTTT. Full variable domain (outside the CDR3, taken from reference TRBV7-9 and TRBJ1-5): DTGVSQNPRHKITKRGQNVTFRCDPISEHNRLYWYRQTLGQGPEFLTYFQNEAQLEKSRLLSDRFSAERPKGSFSTLEIQRTEQGDSAMYLCASSFIGKDQPQHFGDGTRLSIL.

This clonotype was counted at least ten times. The chain combines TRBV3-1 with TRBJ2-1; 14 bases line up with TRBD2. Unmatched junction bases numbered 15, after V lost 2 bases and J lost 9 bases. The length of the CDR3 is 19 residues. Germline values: CDR1 LGHDT, CDR2 YNNKEL (reference sequence). The DNA of the CDR3 is TGTGCCAGCAGCCAAATAACTCTGACTAGCGGGAGGGCCCCCGGTGAGCAGTTCTTC. It specifies CASSQITLTSGRAPGEQFF.

This clonotype was detected many times. The genes are TRBV28 and TRBJ2-2; no reliable D call. Germline lookup yields CDR1 MDHEN and CDR2 SYDVKM. The CDR3 totals 15 residues. V was cut by 2 bases and J by 4 bases, with 11 bases left in between. CDR3 amino acids: CASSLGLAVTGELFF. The CDR3 DNA is TGTGCCAGCAGTTTAGGATTAGCCGTCACCGGGGAGCTGTTTTTT.

The chain is built from TRBV7-9 and TRBJ1-2, with 12 positions matching TRBD1. Germline-derived CDR1 and CDR2 are SEHNR and FQNEAQ (reference sequence). J gave up 2 bases and V 4 bases, and 5 bases lay outside the gene matches. The CDR3 length is 16 residues. The CDR3 protein is CASSWGQGASNYGYTF. The CDR3 coding sequence is TGTGCCAGCAGCTGGGGACAGGGGGCATCCAACTATGGCTACACCTTC.

This clonotype was counted at least ten times. This chain joins TRBV5-1 and TRBJ2-6; a possible D gene is TRBD1 (6 bases). Trimming pared 0 bases from V and 1 base from J, leaving 8 bases between. The CDR3 totals 16 residues. Germline assignment: CDR1 SGHRS and CDR2 YFSETQ. The CDR3 spells CASSLGQESGANVLTF. For the CDR3, the DNA is TGCGCCAGCAGCTTGGGACAGGAATCTGGGGCCAACGTCCTGACTTTC.

This clonotype was observed at least ten times. This chain uses TRBV29-1 with TRBJ2-3, with D possibly called TRBD1 or TRBD2 (5 bases each). This CDR3 region has 12 residues. Per germline, CDR1 SQVTM and CDR2 ANQGSEA. Trimming removed 7 bases at V and 5 bases at J, with 13 bases between. The CDR3 protein is CSGGFMRDTQYF. CDR3 nucleotides: TGCAGCGGGGGGTTCATGAGAGATACGCAGTATTTT.

This clonotype appeared a single time. The chain joins TRBV19 to TRBJ2-5, with D possibly being TRBD1 (5 bases). Germline V gene lookup returns CDR1 LNHDA and CDR2 SQIVND (reference sequence). Trimming took 5 bases from V and 5 from J, leaving 12 bases between them. The CDR3 has 13 residues. Here the CDR3 DNA reads TGTGCCAGTAGTCGTGGGGCCGTGGAGACCCAGTACTTC. It translates to CASSRGAVETQYF.

This clonotype has ten or more counts. The V gene is TRBV20-1, the J gene TRBJ1-2, with D perhaps matching TRBD1 (5 bases). Germline CDR1 and CDR2: DFQATT and SNEGSKA (reference sequence). V lost 0 bases and J lost 4, with 24 bases in between. CDR3 size: 18 residues. The CDR3 DNA reads TGCAGTGCTAGAGACGGCTCCGATCCGGGACTAACCCCCTATGGCTACACCTTC. Translation gives CSARDGSDPGLTPYGYTF.

This clonotype appeared many times. The chain joins TRBV20-1 to TRBJ2-7; a weak D match, TRBD1 (5 bases). CDR1 and CDR2 (germline): DFQATT, SNEGSKA (reference sequence). This CDR3 contains 15 residues. Trimming pared 0 bases from V and 4 bases from J, leaving 16 bases between. The CDR3, as DNA: TGCAGTGCTAGAGATCGGCAGACAGCAATTTACGAGCAGTACTTC. Translated: CSARDRQTAIYEQYF.

Ten or more counts support this clonotype. This chain connects TRBV5-1 to TRBJ2-6; D call uncertain. The V end was cut by 6 bases, the J end by 0 bases, with 10 bases between. CDR3 length: 15 amino acids. Looked up from germline, CDR1 is SGHRS and CDR2 is YFSETQ. CDR3 in DNA: TGCGCCAGCACCACCTCGGGCTCTGGGGCCAACGTCCTGACTTTC. Translation gives CASTTSGSGANVLTF.

V and J are TRBV11-2 and TRBJ1-5; perhaps TRBD1 as D (6 bases). CDR3 length equals 14 residues. Germline loops: CDR1 SGHAT, CDR2 FQNNGV. Trimming left V 5 bases short and J 4 bases short, with 12 bases between. As DNA, the CDR3 is TGTGCCAGCAGCCCGGGGACAAAAAATCAGCCCCAGCATTTT. Translation: CASSPGTKNQPQHF.

This clonotype was picked up a small number of times. The chain recombines TRBV11-2 with TRBJ1-5, with D unresolved. The germline V gene encodes CDR1 SGHAT and CDR2 FQNNGV. With 0 bases removed from V and 4 bases from J, the gap between germline ends came to 10 bases. CDR3 length: 15 residues. CDR3 sequence (DNA): TGTGCCAGCAGCTTAGATCCCGGCAGGAATCAGCCCCAGCATTTT. Translating it yields CASSLDPGRNQPQHF.

The CDR3 here is CASSLTSLADTQYF. The CDR3 coding sequence is TGTGCCAGCAGCTTGACAAGTTTGGCGGATACGCAGTATTTT. This chain connects TRBV13 to TRBJ2-3; D is uncertain. The CDR3 consists of 14 residues. Between the trimmed V and J ends, which lost 3 bases and 6 bases, there was a span of 13 bases. CDR1 and CDR2 from the germline V gene are PRHDT and FYEKMQ (reference sequence).

This clonotype was observed at least ten times. The J gene is TRBJ2-3, the V gene TRBV11-2; 8 bases are a match to TRBD2. V dropped 3 bases and J dropped 0; count of bases not matched to a gene: 2. The CDR3 extends over 15 amino acids. Germline-derived CDR1 and CDR2 are SGHAT and FQNNGV. The CDR3 is CASSFSSGSTDTQYF. The DNA for the CDR3 is TGTGCCAGCAGCTTCTCTAGCGGGAGCACAGATACGCAGTATTTT.

This chain connects TRBV7-9 to TRBJ2-2; TRBD1 might be the D (6 bases). This CDR3 spans 12 amino acids. CDR1 and CDR2 from the germline V gene are SEHNR and FQNEAQ (reference sequence). V was shortened by 10 bases and J by 4 bases, with 10 bases between the two germline ends. As DNA, the CDR3 is TGTGCCACGGACAGCACCACCGGGGAGCTGTTTTTT. It is translated as CATDSTTGELFF.

This clonotype was counted ten times or more. The V and J genes are TRBV6-1 and TRBJ2-1; D call uncertain. The germline V and J ends were trimmed by 7 bases and 7 bases, with 20 bases remaining between them. This CDR3 comprises 15 residues. Germline V gene data show CDR1 as MNHNS and CDR2 as SASEGT. Here the CDR3 DNA reads TGTGCCAGCAACCCGGCCGAGGCAGTGTCTAATGAGCAGTTCTTC. Amino acids: CASNPAEAVSNEQFF.

Many counts were recorded for this clonotype. V gene TRBV20-1 combines with J gene TRBJ2-1; 9 nucleotides align to TRBD2. The V gene's germline CDR1 is DFQATT and CDR2 SNEGSKA (reference sequence). The CDR3 has 15 amino acids. The ends lost 0 bases at V and 4 bases at J; junction bases unmatched: 4. The CDR3 loop reads CSAREGSGGYNEQFF. The CDR3 coding sequence is TGCAGTGCTAGAGAAGGTAGCGGGGGTTACAATGAGCAGTTCTTC.

This clonotype was found many times. The chain couples TRBV7-8 to TRBJ2-2; the match to TRBD2 covers 7 bases. Germline CDR1 reads SGHVS; CDR2 reads FQNEAQ. V gave up 5 bases and J gave up 6 bases; unmatched junction bases: 12. The CDR3 is 16 residues long. CDR3 region: CASSPTGLRLAGELFF. The CDR3 nucleotides read TGTGCCAGCAGCCCCACGGGACTACGTTTAGCCGGGGAGCTGTTTTTT.

The table lists this clonotype with many counts. The chain joins TRBV6-1 to TRBJ2-1; 10 bases align to TRBD2. This CDR3 comprises 16 residues. Germline V gene data show CDR1 as MNHNS and CDR2 as SASEGT. V lost 6 bases, J lost 9 bases, and 14 bases stayed unmatched. The CDR3 region has the DNA TGTGCCAGCAGCCCCGATTCTGGGCTAGCGGGAGTTGAGCAGTTCTTC. Translated: CASSPDSGLAGVEQFF.

In its sample, this clonotype was seen many times. The chain uses TRBV29-1 and TRBJ2-5; D call uncertain. Trimming pared 7 bases from V and 2 bases from J, leaving 11 bases between. Germline V gives CDR1 SQVTM, CDR2 ANQGSEA. There are 12 residues in the CDR3. CDR3 loop: CSARVQQETQYF. The CDR3, as DNA: TGCAGCGCCCGGGTTCAGCAAGAGACCCAGTACTTC.

Many counts were recorded for this clonotype. The chain links TRBV2 to TRBJ2-7; D gene uncertain. Germline V gene sequence: CDR1 SNHLY, CDR2 FYNNEI. The CDR3 has 10 amino acids. Trimming pared 9 bases from V and 3 bases from J, leaving 6 bases between. For the CDR3, the DNA is TGTGCCAGTGGGGACTACGAGCAGTACTTC. Protein product: CASGDYEQYF.

This clonotype was seen repeatedly, ten times or more. J is TRBJ2-2 and V is TRBV10-3; D is uncertain. Per the germline V gene, CDR1 is ENHRY and CDR2 is SYGVKD. Trimming pared 9 bases from V and 4 bases from J, leaving 15 bases between. The CDR3 is 14 amino acids. For the CDR3, the DNA is TGTGCCATTCAAGGCGGCCAGGCCACCGGGGAGCTGTTTTTT. Translation: CAIQGGQATGELFF.

Ten or more counts support this clonotype. This chain uses TRBV15 with TRBJ1-5; maybe TRBD1 (5 bases). CDR3 length: 16 amino acids. V lost 8 bases and J 3 bases, leaving 20 bases between the germline ends. CDR1 LNHNV and CDR2 YYDKDF come from the germline V gene (reference sequence). The CDR3 sequence: CATSGGGPGINQPQHF. In nucleotides, the CDR3 is TGTGCCACCTCGGGGGGGGGTCCAGGGATCAATCAGCCCCAGCATTTT. Filled out from reference TRBV15 and TRBJ1-5, the complete variable domain reads DAMVIQNPRYQVTQFGKPVTLSCSQTLNHNVMYWYQQKSSQAPKLLFHYYDKDFNNEADTPDNFQSRRPNTSFCFLDIRSPGLGDTAMYLCATSGGGPGINQPQHFGDGTRLSIL.

This clonotype was detected many times. The chain employs TRBV5-1 and TRBJ2-6, with a tentative D call TRBD2 (5 bases). Per the germline V gene, CDR1 is SGHRS and CDR2 is YFSETQ. The V end was cut by 5 bases, the J end by 4 bases, with 13 bases between. The CDR3 consists of 15 residues. The CDR3 region is CASSRGLGGANVLTF. In DNA form, the CDR3 reads TGCGCCAGCAGTCGAGGGCTGGGAGGGGCCAACGTCCTGACTTTC.